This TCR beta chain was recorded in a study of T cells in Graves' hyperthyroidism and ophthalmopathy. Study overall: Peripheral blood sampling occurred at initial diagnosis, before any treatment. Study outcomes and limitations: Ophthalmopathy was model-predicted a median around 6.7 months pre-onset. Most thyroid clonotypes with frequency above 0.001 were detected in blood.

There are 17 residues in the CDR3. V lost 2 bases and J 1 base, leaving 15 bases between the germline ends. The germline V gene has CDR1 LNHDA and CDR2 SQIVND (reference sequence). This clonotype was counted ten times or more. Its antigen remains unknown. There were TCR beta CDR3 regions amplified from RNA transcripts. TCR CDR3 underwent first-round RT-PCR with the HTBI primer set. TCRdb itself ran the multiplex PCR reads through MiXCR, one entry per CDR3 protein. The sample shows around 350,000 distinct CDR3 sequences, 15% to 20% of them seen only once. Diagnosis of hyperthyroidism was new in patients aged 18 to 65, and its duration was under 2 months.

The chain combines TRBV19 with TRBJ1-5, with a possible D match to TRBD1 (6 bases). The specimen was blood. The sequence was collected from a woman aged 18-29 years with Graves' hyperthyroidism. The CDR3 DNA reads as TGTGCCAGTAGTATACTCCCAGGCCAGGGGAGCAATCAGCCCCAGCATTTT. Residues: CASSILPGQGSNQPQHF.